The clone carrying this T cell receptor (beta chain) was seen just once. Clones were sequenced by immunoSEQ multiplex PCR, and TCRdb holds only the in-frame ones, with some missing. The data show about 210,000 clones, about 90% seen once. The sample comes from a study of blood T cell repertoires in COVID-19. Study context: Nucleic acid was either cDNA or gDNA, and it came from T cells, B-cell-depleted T cells, or PBMCs.

The CDR3 sequence is 11 residues long. The germline V gene encodes CDR1 WNHNN and CDR2 SYGVQD (reference sequence). The germline V and J ends were trimmed by 10 bases and 6 bases, with 13 bases remaining between them. The V call is TRBV10-1, the J call TRBJ2-7; D gene uncertain. This TCR was recovered from a man aged 25 to 45 with acute or convalescent COVID-19. Sequencing was done on a sample of peripheral blood. CDR3 in amino acids: CATEPYCEQYF. In DNA form, the CDR3 reads TGCGCCACCGAACCGTACTGCGAGCAGTACTTC.